The text below deals with one T cell receptor beta chain. Its target is not known. The sample comes from a study of vaccination and CD4 T cells after COVID-19. Study as a whole: Post-COVID draws followed diagnosis by a median around 100 days (range 35 to 161). Blood was drawn a median roughly 66 days post second dose, range 14 to 241. Whole-study findings and limits: Only relatively few convalescent patients were studied, and early post-infection timepoints were not analyzed. From about 20 to 38, the median of SARS-CoV-2-reactive clonotypes rose without reaching significance.

The time point was: late sampling 161 to 241 days after vaccination in a few convalescent patients. Germline CDR1 and CDR2: ENHRY and SYGVKD. V was shortened by 8 bases and J by 0 bases, with 11 bases between the two germline ends. The CDR3 sequence is 14 residues long. TCRdb independently ran MiXCR on the PCR reads; one entry per CDR3 protein. The table lists some 29,000 distinct CDR3 sequences, approximately 53% of them singletons. This clonotype was sampled from a human donor who had recovered from COVID-19. V is TRBV10-3 and J is TRBJ2-1; no clear D. This specimen was CD4+ T cells from blood, taken about 7 months after SARS-CoV-2 vaccination. The CDR3 region is CAIGVRSSYNEQFF. The CDR3 coding sequence is TGTGCCATCGGAGTGAGGAGCTCCTACAATGAGCAGTTCTTC.